This is a list of T cell receptor beta chains from one sample in a study of blood T cell repertoires in COVID-19. Profiling relied on immunoSEQ multiplex PCR, and the TCRdb table lists in-frame clones only, not all of them. Of more than 300,000 clones listed, roughly 90% are singletons. Sequenced input: PBMCs or T cells enriched from blood (not recorded which). The receptors stem from a woman in her twenties or thirties who had been exposed to COVID-19. Each CDR3 is given with its conserved first and last residue. A D gene is named only where the DNA matches it firmly. For some rows the clone size is stated as once, few or many, or as a class when expanded; others skip it.

NA	TRBV5-6	TRBJ1-6	once	CASSLADFNSPLHF	TGTGCCAGCAGCTTGGCAGATTTTAATTCACCCCTCCACTTT
TRBD1	TRBV15	TRBJ2-7	NA	CATSRSGGKQYF	TGTGCCACCAGCAGGTCAGGGGGAAAGCAGTACTTC
TRBD2	TRBV24-1	TRBJ2-1	NA	CATSDLGGGVVDEQFF	TGTGCCACCAGTGATTTGGGCGGGGGGGTAGTCGATGAGCAGTTCTTC
NA	TRBV4-1	TRBJ1-2	many	CASSQDRDTSNYGYTF	TGCGCCAGCAGCCAAGATCGGGACACCTCTAACTATGGCTACACCTTC
NA	TRBV4-1	TRBJ1-3	NA	CASSQITENTIYF	TGCGCCAGCAGCCAAATAACTGAAAACACCATATATTTT
NA	TRBV27	TRBJ1-6	once	CASTSSETGYSPLHF	TGTGCCAGCACCTCCTCCGAGACAGGATATTCACCCCTCCACTTT
TRBD1	TRBV7-8	TRBJ1-3	NA	CASSFDRAGNTIYF	TGTGCCAGCAGCTTCGACAGGGCCGGAAACACCATATATTTT
NA	TRBV6-2/TRBV6-3	TRBJ1-2	NA	CASSYSPDRVYGYTF	TGTGCCAGCAGTTACTCCCCGGACAGAGTGTATGGCTACACCTTC
TRBD2	TRBV7-9	TRBJ2-3	NA	CASSSGLALADTQYF	TGTGCCAGCAGCTCCGGACTAGCTCTGGCAGATACGCAGTATTTT
NA	TRBV19	TRBJ1-6	NA	CASTVSWGGDSPLHF	TGTGCCAGTACAGTGAGTTGGGGGGGGGATTCACCCCTCCACTTT
NA	TRBV2	TRBJ1-3	NA	CASSDPGGGSGNTIYF	TGTGCCAGCAGTGACCCGGGGGGGGGCTCTGGAAACACCATATATTTT
NA	TRBV4-2	TRBJ2-4	NA	CASSQEHGGAQASVQYF	TGTGCCAGCAGCCAGGAACATGGCGGGGCCCAAGCGAGCGTTCAGTACTTC
TRBD2	TRBV18	TRBJ2-3	NA	CASSPTDPSGGRQRQYF	TGTGCCAGCTCACCTACTGACCCTAGCGGGGGGCGCCAAAGGCAGTATTTT
NA	TRBV19	TRBJ1-5	NA	CASSIHLIYSNQPQHF	TGTGCCAGTAGTATCCACTTAATCTATAGCAATCAGCCCCAGCATTTT
NA	TRBV5-4	TRBJ1-1	NA	CASSRSQGGRSTEAFF	TGTGCCAGCAGCCGTTCTCAGGGTGGTCGGAGCACTGAAGCTTTCTTT
NA	TRBV18	TRBJ2-2	NA	CASSLRGARTGELFF	TGTGCCAGCTCACTCCGGGGGGCGCGCACCGGGGAGCTGTTTTTT
TRBD1	TRBV9	TRBJ2-5	NA	CASSVGGTGAYQETQYF	TGTGCCAGCAGCGTTGGCGGGACAGGGGCGTACCAAGAGACCCAGTACTTC
NA	TRBV12-3/TRBV12-4	TRBJ1-2	NA	CASSFWSSYGYTF	TGTGCCAGCAGTTTCTGGAGTTCCTATGGCTACACCTTC
NA	TRBV19	TRBJ2-7	NA	CASSNREDPYEQYF	TGTGCCAGTAGTAACCGGGAAGATCCCTACGAGCAGTACTTC
NA	TRBV19	TRBJ1-2	many	CASSIVTPIYGYTF	TGTGCCAGTAGTATAGTTACACCGATCTATGGCTACACCTTC
TRBD1	TRBV27	TRBJ1-6	NA	CASSTYVQGAYNSPLHF	TGTGCCAGCAGTACCTACGTCCAGGGGGCTTATAATTCACCCCTCCACTTT
NA	TRBV9	TRBJ1-2	NA	CASSDNRGNGYTF	TGTGCCAGCAGCGACAACCGGGGGAACGGCTACACCTTC
TRBD2	TRBV7-2	TRBJ2-7	NA	CASSPGGGGSSYEQYF	TGTGCCAGCAGCCCAGGCGGCGGGGGAAGCTCCTACGAGCAGTACTTC
NA	TRBV19	TRBJ1-5	NA	CASSGELNQPQHF	TGTGCCAGTAGCGGAGAACTCAATCAGCCCCAGCATTTT
NA	TRBV2	TRBJ1-1	once	CASSKSGGRYTEAFF	TGTGCCAGCAGTAAAAGCGGGGGCAGGTACACTGAAGCTTTCTTT
NA	TRBV7-2	TRBJ1-1	NA	CASSLGGRGGVNTEAFF	TGTGCCAGCAGCTTAGGTGGCCGGGGGGGAGTGAACACTGAAGCTTTCTTT
NA	TRBV4-3	TRBJ2-7	NA	CASSQDHGEGSYEQYF	TGCGCCAGCAGCCAAGATCACGGGGAAGGCTCCTACGAGCAGTACTTC
NA	TRBV7-9	TRBJ1-5	NA	CASSPSEMGNQPQHF	TGTGCCAGCAGCCCGTCAGAAATGGGCAATCAGCCCCAGCATTTT
NA	TRBV4-1	TRBJ2-3	NA	CASSRSRGGDTQYF	TGCGCCAGCAGCCGGAGCAGGGGCGGAGATACGCAGTATTTT
TRBD1	TRBV3-1/TRBV3-2	TRBJ1-1	NA	CASTPTGVDNTEAFF	TGTGCCAGCACCCCGACAGGGGTCGATAACACTGAAGCTTTCTTT
NA	TRBV19	TRBJ1-5	NA	CASSIGGDQPQHF	TGTGCCAGTAGTATTGGAGGTGACCAGCCCCAGCATTTT
NA	TRBV7-6	TRBJ2-1	NA	CASSQGGGTLNEQFF	TGTGCCAGCAGCCAGGGAGGGGGGACCCTCAATGAGCAGTTCTTC
TRBD2	TRBV6-2/TRBV6-3	TRBJ2-1	NA	CASSNPLAGGLEQFF	TGTGCCAGCAGCAATCCGCTAGCGGGGGGGCTTGAGCAGTTCTTC
TRBD1	TRBV5-1	TRBJ1-5	NA	CASSPGQGRYSNQPQHF	TGCGCCAGCAGCCCCGGACAGGGGCGATATAGCAATCAGCCCCAGCATTTT
TRBD2	TRBV7-3	TRBJ2-5	NA	CASGPGLHQETQYF	TGTGCCAGCGGCCCGGGACTACACCAAGAGACCCAGTACTTC
NA	TRBV5-1	TRBJ1-1	NA	CASRDTEAFF	TGCGCCAGTAGAGACACTGAAGCTTTCTTT
NA	TRBV6-5	TRBJ1-5	NA	CASSPSKHQPQHF	TGTGCCAGCAGTCCAAGCAAACATCAGCCCCAGCATTTT
NA	TRBV4-3	TRBJ1-1	once	CASSQGKTTEAFF	TGCGCCAGCAGCCAAGGGAAGACAACTGAAGCTTTCTTT
NA	TRBV7-9	TRBJ2-1	NA	CASSPTNEQFF	TGTGCCAGCAGCCCGACAAACGAGCAGTTCTTC
TRBD2	TRBV11-2	TRBJ2-1	NA	CASSLSGGNRNEQFF	TGTGCCAGCAGTCTATCGGGGGGGAACCGCAATGAGCAGTTCTTC
NA	TRBV4-3	TRBJ1-1	once	CASSQANRLPEAFF	TGCGCCAGCAGCCAAGCGAACAGGCTTCCTGAAGCTTTCTTT
TRBD1	TRBV29-1	TRBJ1-1	NA	CSVSTGGTEAFF	TGCAGCGTTTCTACAGGGGGCACTGAAGCTTTCTTT
NA	TRBV5-1	TRBJ2-3	NA	CASSLEDSTDTQYF	TGCGCCAGCAGCTTGGAAGACTCCACAGATACGCAGTATTTT
NA	TRBV19	TRBJ1-2	NA	CASSHRPVGGYTF	TGTGCCAGTAGTCACCGCCCGGTGGGCGGCTACACCTTC
TRBD1	TRBV5-4	TRBJ2-3	once	CASSLGGDRGRDTQYF	TGTGCCAGCAGCTTGGGGGGGGACAGGGGGCGAGATACGCAGTATTTT
NA	TRBV29-1	TRBJ1-1	NA	CSASPRQAVNTEAFF	TGCAGCGCTTCACCTAGACAGGCGGTGAACACTGAAGCTTTCTTT
TRBD1	TRBV7-9	TRBJ1-1	NA	CASSLDGQGSSAFF	TGTGCCAGCAGCTTAGACGGACAGGGATCATCCGCTTTCTTT
TRBD2	TRBV7-6	TRBJ2-1	NA	CASSRSGGSYNEQFF	TGTGCCAGCAGCCGAAGCGGGGGCTCATACAATGAGCAGTTCTTC
TRBD1	TRBV27	TRBJ1-4	once	CASSPHRGANEKLFF	TGTGCCAGCAGTCCCCACAGGGGGGCTAATGAAAAACTGTTTTTT
NA	TRBV27	TRBJ1-2	NA	CASSPDTSYGYTF	TGTGCCAGCAGTCCAGACACAAGCTATGGCTACACCTTC
TRBD2	TRBV9	TRBJ2-6	NA	CASSFSGAGANVLTF	TGTGCCAGCAGCTTTAGCGGGGCTGGGGCCAACGTCCTGACTTTC
NA	TRBV6-2/TRBV6-3	TRBJ2-1	few	CASSYSPGYNEQFF	TGTGCCAGCAGTTACTCGCCAGGGTACAATGAGCAGTTCTTC
NA	TRBV5-6	TRBJ2-5	NA	CASSFGQVQTQYF	TGTGCCAGCAGCTTTGGGCAGGTTCAGACCCAGTACTTC
NA	TRBV12-3/TRBV12-4	TRBJ1-4	NA	CASSFDEKLFF	TGTGCCAGCAGTTTCGATGAAAAACTGTTTTTT